The next 28 T cell receptor beta chains were all read from a single sample in a study of shared clonotypes between healthy human individuals. Profiling relied on immunoSEQ multiplex PCR, and the TCRdb table lists in-frame clones only, not all of them. In the table there are 2 million to 2.5 million clones, nearly 97% of which are singletons. Sequencing was carried out using naive CD4+ T cells sorted from blood. Described subset: CD45RA+ positively selected. The receptors here all came from a man aged 18 to 35 in good health.

This clone was counted once. The chain links TRBV5-6 to TRBJ2-7; 12 nucleotides line up with TRBD2. The germline CDR1 and CDR2 sequences are SGHDT and YYEEEE. With V trimmed by 4 bases and J by 0 bases, 8 bases remained unmatched. The CDR3 covers 17 residues. The CDR3 coding sequence is TGTGCCAGCAGCGAACGGACTAGCGGGGTAGACTCCTACGAGCAGTACTTC. This codes for CASSERTSGVDSYEQYF.

The rearrangement joins TRBV13 to TRBJ1-2; 9 bases are shared with TRBD1. Germline assignment: CDR1 PRHDT and CDR2 FYEKMQ (reference sequence). This CDR3 is built from 17 residues. V was pared by 4 bases and J by 2 bases, with 11 bases of the junction left unmatched. The chain's CDR3 is CASSSQGALGRNYGYTF. In nucleotides, the CDR3 is TGTGCCAGCAGCTCACAGGGGGCCCTCGGTCGGAACTATGGCTACACCTTC. The entire variable domain, with the rest obtained from reference TRBV13 and TRBJ1-2, is as follows: AAGVIQSPRHLIKEKRETATLKCYPIPRHDTVYWYQQGPGQDPQFLISFYEKMQSDKGSIPDRFSAQQFSDYHSELNMSSLELGDSALYFCASSSQGALGRNYGYTFGSGTRLTVV.

V usage is TRBV9 and J usage is TRBJ1-6; 7 bases fit TRBD1. This CDR3 contains 16 residues. J gave up 7 bases and V 2 bases, and 9 bases lay outside the gene matches. Germline V CDR1 and CDR2: SGDLS, YYNGEE. The CDR3 loop reads CASSVESGTVNSPLHF. The CDR3, as DNA: TGTGCCAGCAGCGTGGAATCCGGGACAGTGAATTCACCCCTCCACTTT.

The genes are TRBV10-3 and TRBJ2-7; D is perhaps TRBD1 (5 bases). V dropped 3 bases and J dropped 2 bases, with 11 bases sitting between them. This CDR3 contains 14 residues. The germline CDR1 and CDR2 sequences are ENHRY and SYGVKD. The CDR3 sequence is CAISDSRAPYEQYF. The CDR3 nucleotides read TGTGCCATCAGTGATAGCAGGGCCCCCTACGAGCAGTACTTC.

As regards this clone: Other DNA sequences within the sample encode an identical CDR3. This chain links TRBV9 with TRBJ1-3, with D possibly matching TRBD1 (5 bases). Per the germline V gene, CDR1 is SGDLS and CDR2 is YYNGEE. Trimming cost V 0 bases and J 4 bases, with 8 bases left between them. The CDR3 is 14 residues long. The CDR3 spells CASSVGGTGNTIYF. CDR3 DNA sequence: TGTGCCAGCAGCGTAGGAGGGACCGGAAACACCATATATTTT.

This chain joins TRBV2 and TRBJ2-5, with D possibly being TRBD1 (5 bases). The CDR3 is made up of 15 amino acids. Trimming took off 3 bases at V and 5 bases at J, with 16 bases between the two ends. Germline CDR1 SNHLY, CDR2 FYNNEI. The CDR3 DNA sequence: TGTGCCAGCAGTGATGGGCAGGGTGGCCGGGAGACCCAGTACTTC. Its protein product is CASSDGQGGRETQYF.

The chain is built from TRBV9 and TRBJ1-4, with D possibly matching TRBD1 (5 bases). CDR3 length equals 15 residues. CDR1 SGDLS and CDR2 YYNGEE come from the germline V gene. Between the trimmed V and J ends, which lost 0 bases and 4 bases, there was a span of 10 bases. CDR3 sequence reads: CASSVDRGVNEKLFF. CDR3 DNA sequence: TGTGCCAGCAGCGTAGATCGGGGGGTTAATGAAAAACTGTTTTTT.

J is TRBJ2-7 and V is TRBV4-1, with 9 bases aligning to TRBD1. The V gene end was trimmed by 3 bases and the J gene end by 6 bases; junction bases not matched to a gene: 9. The CDR3 loop spans 15 amino acids. The germline gives CDR1 MGHRA, CDR2 YSYEKL. In DNA form, the CDR3 reads TGCGCCAGCAGCCACGTAAACAGGGGGCATGTCGAGCAGTACTTC. Its protein product is CASSHVNRGHVEQYF.

The chain has TRBV30 and TRBJ2-5; D perhaps matches TRBD2 (5 bases). This CDR3 is built from 12 residues. Deletions cut 3 bases from V and 7 bases from J, with 12 bases between. Per germline, CDR1 GTSNPN and CDR2 SVGIG (reference sequence). The DNA of the CDR3 is TGTGCCTGGAGGTCCCTCGGAGGGACCCAGTACTTC. Its protein product is CAWRSLGGTQYF.

The chain recombines TRBV18 with TRBJ2-7, with 9 bases matching TRBD1. The CDR3 consists of 15 residues. V was pared by 0 bases and J by 6 bases, with 6 bases of the junction left unmatched. Per germline, CDR1 KGHSH and CDR2 LQKENI. The CDR3 loop reads CASSPPGRQGVEQYF. DNA for the CDR3: TGTGCCAGCTCACCACCTGGGAGACAGGGGGTCGAGCAGTACTTC.

Concerning this clone itself: This specimen includes other DNA sequences encoding the same CDR3. The V call is TRBV5-1, the J call TRBJ2-3; D is possibly TRBD2 (6 bases). Trimming took 0 bases from V and 1 from J, leaving 9 bases between them. Germline V gene data show CDR1 as SGHRS and CDR2 as YFSETQ. CDR3 length equals 15 residues. The CDR3 protein is CASSLAGLGTDTQYF. CDR3 bases: TGCGCCAGCAGCTTGGCGGGACTCGGCACAGATACGCAGTATTTT.

The J gene is TRBJ2-2, the V gene TRBV6-1; D is possibly TRBD2 (5 bases). The V gene's germline CDR1 is MNHNS and CDR2 SASEGT. There are 12 residues in the CDR3. V lost 6 bases and J 9 bases, leaving 11 bases between the germline ends. In DNA, the CDR3 is TGTGCCAGCAGAGGACTTCTTCGGGAGCTGTTTTTT. Translated: CASRGLLRELFF.

About this clone itself: The same CDR3 is also encoded by other DNA sequences in this sample. The genes are TRBV2 and TRBJ2-7, with D tentatively TRBD1 (5 bases). The CDR3 is 12 amino acids. V was shortened by 4 bases and J by 3 bases, with 7 bases between the two germline ends. The V gene's germline CDR1 is SNHLY and CDR2 FYNNEI. This CDR3 reads CASSGQGYEQYF. The CDR3 nucleotides are TGTGCCAGCAGTGGCCAGGGCTACGAGCAGTACTTC.

The rearrangement uses TRBV11-2 and TRBJ2-2; no clear D gene. Trimming took off 6 bases at V and 4 bases at J, with 21 bases between the two ends. CDR1 and CDR2 (germline): SGHAT, FQNNGV. The CDR3 loop spans 17 amino acids. CDR3 in amino acids: CASSKQKGSISTGELFF. The DNA of the CDR3 is TGTGCCAGCAGTAAACAAAAAGGGTCTATCTCCACCGGGGAGCTGTTTTTT.

J is TRBJ1-1 and V is TRBV18; a weak D match, TRBD1 (5 bases). Germline assignment: CDR1 KGHSH and CDR2 LQKENI. V shed 3 bases and J shed 10 bases, with 18 bases lying between them. There are 14 residues in the CDR3. CDR3 loop: CASSPLGQQGGAFF. CDR3 coding DNA: TGTGCCAGCTCACCCCTGGGGCAACAAGGTGGAGCTTTCTTT.

The chain is built from TRBV27 and TRBJ1-1; D is unclear. V was pared by 3 bases and J by 0 bases, with 14 bases between. From germline, CDR1 is MNHEY and CDR2 SMNVEV (reference sequence). This CDR3 is built from 16 residues. CDR3 residues: CASSFLPNMLNTEAFF. For the CDR3, the DNA is TGTGCCAGCAGTTTCCTCCCGAATATGCTGAACACTGAAGCTTTCTTT.

The genes are TRBV6-5 and TRBJ2-4, with 7 bases aligning to TRBD1. V shed 5 bases, J shed 5 bases, and the junction held 9 bases outside the gene matches. CDR1 is MNHEY and CDR2 is SVGAGI in the germline V gene. The CDR3 spans 15 residues. The CDR3 reads CASSTTRGNENIQYF. The CDR3 coding sequence is TGTGCCAGCAGTACGACCAGGGGGAATGAAAACATTCAGTACTTC.

V gene TRBV7-6 combines with J gene TRBJ2-5; D not resolved. The V gene lost 5 bases and the J gene lost 0 bases, with 7 bases spanning the gap. CDR3 size: 13 residues. Germline CDR1 reads SGHVS; CDR2 reads FNYEAQ. The CDR3: CASSARNQETQYF. The DNA of the CDR3 is TGTGCCAGCAGCGCGCGTAACCAAGAGACCCAGTACTTC.

V usage is TRBV6-1 and J usage is TRBJ1-6; TRBD1 is a possible D gene (5 bases). CDR1 and CDR2 from the germline V gene are MNHNS and SASEGT. Trimming removed 1 base at V and 8 bases at J, with 12 bases between. The CDR3 is made up of 15 amino acids. The CDR3 loop reads CASSEDKGRDSPLHF. The DNA of the CDR3 is TGTGCCAGCAGTGAAGATAAGGGGCGGGATTCACCCCTCCACTTT.

The chain carries TRBV29-1 and TRBJ2-5, with no clear D. The V end lost 7 bases, the J end lost 5 bases, and 8 bases lay between the germline ends. Looked up from germline, CDR1 is SQVTM and CDR2 is ANQGSEA. The CDR3 is 10 amino acids. The CDR3 reads CSAVFETQYF. As DNA, the CDR3 is TGCAGCGCCGTTTTTGAGACCCAGTACTTC.

CDR3 amino acids: CASRTTGNTGELFF. CDR3 sequence (DNA): TGCGCCAGCAGGACAACAGGAAACACCGGGGAGCTGTTTTTT. The chain joins TRBV5-1 to TRBJ2-2; D possibly corresponds to TRBD1 (5 bases). From germline, CDR1 is SGHRS and CDR2 YFSETQ. V lost 5 bases, J lost 2 bases, and 10 bases lay in between. There are 14 residues in the CDR3.

The genes are TRBV30 and TRBJ1-5; TRBD1 agrees at 7 bases. Trimming cost V 7 bases and J 7 bases; bases outside gene matches: 10. The CDR3 contains 13 residues. CDR1 is GTSNPN and CDR2 is SVGIG in the germline V gene (reference sequence). The CDR3 spells CAFKQGKGQPQHF. As DNA, the CDR3 is TGTGCCTTTAAACAGGGGAAGGGCCAGCCCCAGCATTTT. The complete variable domain, with remaining parts taken from reference TRBV30 and TRBJ1-5, reads SQTIHQWPATLVQPVGSPLSLECTVEGTSNPNLYWYRQAAGRGLQLLFYSVGIGQISSEVPQNLSASRPQDRQFILSSKKLLLSDSGFYLCAFKQGKGQPQHFGDGTRLSIL.

The rearrangement joins TRBV10-1 to TRBJ2-7; the match to TRBD1 covers 8 bases. The CDR3 length is 15 residues. V gave up 6 bases and J gave up 3 bases; unmatched junction bases: 10. Germline CDR1 and CDR2: WNHNN and SYGVQD (reference sequence). CDR3 loop: CASSGGQGALYEQYF. In nucleotides, the CDR3 is TGCGCCAGCAGCGGCGGGCAGGGGGCTCTCTACGAGCAGTACTTC.

The chain joins TRBV7-2 to TRBJ2-7, with TRBD2 matching over 15 bases. This CDR3 comprises 19 residues. In germline, CDR1 is SGHTA, CDR2 FQGNSA. The junction had 17 bases not matched to a gene; V was cut back by 4 bases and J by 7 bases. CDR3 sequence: CASSSSRVSGLAGGLEQYF. The DNA of the CDR3 is TGTGCCAGCAGCTCATCAAGGGTATCGGGACTAGCGGGAGGTTTGGAGCAGTACTTC.

The chain uses TRBV5-1 and TRBJ1-4, with TRBD1 matching 9 bases. Germline CDR1 SGHRS, CDR2 YFSETQ. With 4 bases clipped from V and 7 bases from J, the junction kept 5 bases outside the gene matches. This CDR3 region has 14 residues. CDR3 nucleotide sequence: TGCGCCAGCAGCCGACAGGGGGAGACTGAAAAACTGTTTTTT. The encoded protein is CASSRQGETEKLFF.

The J gene is TRBJ1-3, the V gene TRBV5-1; D unclear. Trimming pared 0 bases from V and 2 bases from J, leaving 6 bases between. Germline lookup yields CDR1 SGHRS and CDR2 YFSETQ. This CDR3 has 14 residues. In DNA, the CDR3 is TGCGCCAGCAGCTTGGGGGAGCCTGGAAACACCATATATTTT. Its translation is CASSLGEPGNTIYF.

For this clone: The junction and the germline gene differ at one end; a read error may be behind it. This sequence joins TRBV25-1 and TRBJ2-1; a weak D match, TRBD1 (6 bases). The CDR3 runs to 13 residues. The V gene's germline CDR1 is MGHDK and CDR2 SYGVNS. The CDR3 spells CASGERGFKEQFF. CDR3 in DNA: TGTGCCAGCGGTGAGAGGGGGTTCAAGGAGCAGTTCTTC.

The CDR3 nucleotides read TGTGCCAGCTCACCACCATTTCCCAATTCACCCCTCCACTTT. This sequence encodes CASSPPFPNSPLHF. The chain employs TRBV18 and TRBJ1-6, with D unresolved. The V and J ends lost 0 bases and 7 bases respectively, with 7 bases between them. CDR3 length: 14 residues. Germline V gives CDR1 KGHSH, CDR2 LQKENI.